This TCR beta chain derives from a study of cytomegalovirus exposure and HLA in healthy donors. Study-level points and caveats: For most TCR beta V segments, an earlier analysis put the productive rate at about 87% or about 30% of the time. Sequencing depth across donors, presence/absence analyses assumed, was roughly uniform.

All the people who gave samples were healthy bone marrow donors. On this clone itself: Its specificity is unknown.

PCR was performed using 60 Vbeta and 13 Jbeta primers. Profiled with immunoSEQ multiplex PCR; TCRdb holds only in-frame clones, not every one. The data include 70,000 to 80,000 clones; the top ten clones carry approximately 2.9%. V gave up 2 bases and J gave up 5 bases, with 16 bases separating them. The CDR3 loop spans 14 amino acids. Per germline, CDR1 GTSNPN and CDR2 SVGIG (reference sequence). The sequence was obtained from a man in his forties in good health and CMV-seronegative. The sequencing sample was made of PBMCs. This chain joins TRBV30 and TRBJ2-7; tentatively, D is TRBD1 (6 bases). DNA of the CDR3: TGTGCCTGGAGTATGGATCAGGGGAAAAACGAGCAGTACTTC. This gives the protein CAWSMDQGKNEQYF.